This T cell receptor beta chain comes out of a study of cytomegalovirus exposure and HLA in healthy donors. Primers included in the PCR were 60 Vbeta and 13 Jbeta primers. Study processing details: Tens of millions of unique TCR beta chains, roughly 11 million shared, were counted in a later analysis. Sequencing was performed with immunoSEQ multiplex PCR; in TCRdb, only in-frame clones are kept and a portion is missing. V and J calls and clone size follow that table, whereas D and trimming were derived from the DNA. The profile shows approximately 99,000 clones, approximately 85% of them singletons. This clone was recorded only once. Antigen specificity is unknown. Germline lookup yields CDR1 MDHEN and CDR2 SYDVKM. The CDR3 has 13 amino acids. V shed 6 bases, J shed 0 bases, and the junction held 0 bases outside the gene matches. Points from the study as a whole: There were some V segments, including TRBV6-2 and TRBV6-3, excluded as indistinguishable. In a later analysis, a missense DCLRE1C variant was linked to TCR beta V- and J-gene trimming. As a later analysis showed, several of the most significant clusters appeared to be linked to common viral pathogens.

The chain is built from TRBV28 and TRBJ2-7, with TRBD1 identical over 9 bases. What was sequenced was PBMCs. This TCR was sampled from a man in his forties in good health and CMV-seropositive. The CDR3 DNA sequence: TGTGCCAGCAGGACAGGGGGCTCCTACGAGCAGTACTTC. It is translated as CASRTGGSYEQYF. The variable domain in full, completed from reference TRBV28 and TRBJ2-7, reads DVKVTQSSRYLVKRTGEKVFLECVQDMDHENMFWYRQDPGLGLRLIYFSYDVKMKEKGDIPEGYSVSREKKERFSLILESASTNQTSMYLCASRTGGSYEQYFGPGTRLTVT.